The clone carrying this T cell receptor (beta chain) was seen more than once but under ten times. The CDR3 is 15 amino acids. Germline CDR1 and CDR2: SGHTA and FQGNSA. Trimming cost V 1 base and J 3 bases, with 13 bases left between them. This specimen comes from a study of blood T cells in healthy people across ages. The use of a sample-barcoded 5' primer and a J-beta primer mix characterized a second PCR of roughly 7 to 11 cycles. TCRdb analysed the 5' RACE reads with MiXCR anew, one entry per CDR3 protein. The sample contains approximately 400,000 distinct CDR3 sequences, roughly half of which appear only once.

Input material: blood. This chain connects TRBV7-2 to TRBJ2-7; a weak D match, TRBD2 (7 bases). The TCR comes from a man in his 60s in good health. The CDR3 protein is CASSLVAGAVYEQYF. The CDR3 nucleotides are TGTGCCAGCAGCTTAGTGGCGGGGGCTGTCTACGAGCAGTACTTC.